A single sample gave rise to the 15 T cell receptor beta chains below, sequenced in a study of blood T cell repertoires in COVID-19. The data were produced by immunoSEQ multiplex PCR, yet TCRdb's version contains in-frame clones alone and is incomplete. In the table there are 93,000 or so clones, roughly 90% of which are singletons. The source material was peripheral blood. The receptors here all came from a woman aged 60 to 75 with acute or convalescent COVID-19.

The rearrangement joins TRBV7-9 to TRBJ2-7, with 7 nucleotides matching TRBD1. CDR3 size: 14 residues. Unmatched junction bases numbered 6, after V lost 5 bases and J lost 2 bases. Germline CDR1 and CDR2: SEHNR and FQNEAQ (reference sequence). The CDR3 bases are TGTGCCAGCAGCCTGGGACAGCCGACCTACGAGCAGTACTTC. Translating it yields CASSLGQPTYEQYF.

This clone was picked up one time. Other DNA sequences from this sample encode an identical CDR3 as well. The chain couples TRBV6-5 to TRBJ1-2; 10 bases map to TRBD1. The V and J ends lost 2 bases and 4 bases, in that order; junction bases with no gene match: 4. The germline V gene has CDR1 MNHEY and CDR2 SVGAGI. The length of the CDR3 is 15 residues. CDR3 amino acids: CASSYGQGGGYGYTF. The CDR3 coding sequence is TGTGCCAGCAGTTACGGACAGGGGGGAGGCTATGGCTACACCTTC.

This CDR3 reads CASSLTGSPDTQYF. CDR3 DNA sequence: TGTGCCAGCAGCTTGACAGGGAGCCCAGATACGCAGTATTTT. The chain joins TRBV28 to TRBJ2-3, with 7 positions matching TRBD1. The V segment lost 6 bases and the J segment 4 bases; nucleotides outside the gene matches: 7. The CDR3 has 14 residues. Germline-derived CDR1 and CDR2 are MDHEN and SYDVKM. Filled out from reference TRBV28 and TRBJ2-3, the complete variable domain reads DVKVTQSSRYLVKRTGEKVFLECVQDMDHENMFWYRQDPGLGLRLIYFSYDVKMKEKGDIPEGYSVSREKKERFSLILESASTNQTSMYLCASSLTGSPDTQYFGPGTRLTVL.

This clone was recorded once. The V gene is TRBV2, the J gene TRBJ2-1; 8 bases align to TRBD2. V shed 6 bases and J 3 bases; nucleotides not matched to a gene: 7. Per the germline V gene, CDR1 is SNHLY and CDR2 is FYNNEI. The CDR3 length is 15 residues. CDR3: CASSLTSVFYNEQFF. The CDR3 DNA reads TGTGCCAGCAGCTTGACTAGCGTTTTCTACAATGAGCAGTTCTTC.

Written as DNA, the CDR3 is TGTGCTAGTGGTTTGGGAGACAGGGGTAAGGCTTTCTTT. Translation: CASGLGDRGKAFF. J is TRBJ1-1 and V is TRBV12-5, with 8 bases that match TRBD1. The CDR3 consists of 13 residues. The V gene's germline CDR1 is LGHNT and CDR2 FRNRAP. J was trimmed by 11 bases and V by 1 base; bases with no gene match: 6.

The chain employs TRBV20-1 and TRBJ2-5, with 7 positions matching TRBD2. The V segment lost 6 bases and the J segment 4 bases; nucleotides outside the gene matches: 2. The CDR3 is made up of 11 amino acids. Per germline, CDR1 DFQATT and CDR2 SNEGSKA (reference sequence). The CDR3 reads CSAQRGETQYF. The CDR3 DNA follows: TGCAGTGCCCAGCGGGGAGAGACCCAGTACTTC.

This chain uses TRBV7-9 with TRBJ1-5; D remains ambiguous. Germline CDR1 is SEHNR and CDR2 is FQNEAQ (reference sequence). The CDR3 is 16 residues long. V dropped 0 bases and J dropped 3 bases, with 12 bases sitting between them. CDR3 protein: CASSLAGGHINQPQHF. CDR3 bases: TGTGCCAGCAGCTTAGCGGGAGGGCATATCAATCAGCCCCAGCATTTT.

This clone came up once. V gene TRBV5-4 combines with J gene TRBJ2-1, with TRBD1 identical over 10 bases. Trimming took 4 bases from V and 4 from J; bases not matched to a gene: 5. Per germline, CDR1 SGHNT and CDR2 YYREEE (reference sequence). This CDR3 comprises 15 residues. CDR3 residues: CASSLRDRGYNEQFF. In nucleotides, the CDR3 is TGTGCCAGCAGCCTCCGGGACAGGGGATACAATGAGCAGTTCTTC.

The rearrangement links TRBV7-6 to TRBJ1-4, with D unresolved. Per the germline V gene, CDR1 is SGHVS and CDR2 is FNYEAQ. V lost 1 base and J 4 bases, leaving 13 bases between the germline ends. The CDR3 sequence is 16 residues long. In DNA form, the CDR3 reads TGTGCCAGCAGCTTAGGAGGCGGGATCAGTAATGAAAAACTGTTTTTT. This codes for CASSLGGGISNEKLFF.

The chain recombines TRBV5-1 with TRBJ1-3, with D unresolved. Germline V gene data show CDR1 as SGHRS and CDR2 as YFSETQ. V was trimmed by 2 bases and J by 0 bases, leaving 12 bases between them. The CDR3 is made up of 16 amino acids. CDR3 bases: TGCGCCAGCAGCTTAAACGGGAGCCCCTCTGGAAACACCATATATTTT. It encodes CASSLNGSPSGNTIYF.

The chain combines TRBV11-1 with TRBJ2-5, with a weak D call TRBD1 (6 bases). CDR3 length equals 14 residues. Germline-derived CDR1 and CDR2 are SGHAT and FQDESV (reference sequence). The V and J ends lost 5 bases and 5 bases respectively, with 15 bases between them. In nucleotides, the CDR3 is TGTGCCAGCAGCGCCACAGGGCCTAGGGAGACCCAGTACTTC. Its translation is CASSATGPRETQYF.

V gene TRBV5-1 combines with J gene TRBJ1-4; no reliable D call. This CDR3 region has 14 residues. V dropped 2 bases and J dropped 6 bases, with 11 bases sitting between them. CDR1 is SGHRS, CDR2 YFSETQ, per germline. CDR3 sequence (DNA): TGCGCCAGCAGCTTCCTCGAGGCGGATGAAAAACTGTTTTTT. Translation gives CASSFLEADEKLFF.

In this sample, this clone turned up once. The rearrangement uses TRBV6-5 and TRBJ1-5, with D possibly matching TRBD1 (5 bases). Germline values: CDR1 MNHEY, CDR2 SVGAGI. The V end was cut by 4 bases, the J end by 0 bases, with 7 bases between. The CDR3 extends over 14 amino acids. CDR3: CASSWDFSNQPQHF. For the CDR3, the DNA is TGTGCCAGCAGTTGGGACTTTAGCAATCAGCCCCAGCATTTT.

The chain carries TRBV27 and TRBJ1-1, with TRBD1 matching over 9 bases. CDR1 MNHEY and CDR2 SMNVEV come from the germline V gene (reference sequence). V lost 6 bases to trimming and J lost 5 bases; unmatched junction nucleotides: 10. The CDR3 has 15 amino acids. In DNA, the CDR3 is TGTGCCAGCAGCCCACCGGGACAGGGTAGGACTGAAGCTTTCTTT. Its translation: CASSPPGQGRTEAFF.

The chain is built from TRBV27 and TRBJ1-6; D call uncertain. CDR1 is MNHEY, CDR2 SMNVEV, per germline (reference sequence). This CDR3 spans 13 amino acids. V lost 4 bases, J lost 11 bases, and 12 bases lay in between. This CDR3 is CASSYSRGTPLHF. DNA for the CDR3: TGTGCCAGCAGTTACAGTCGCGGGACACCCCTCCACTTT.